A selection of T cell receptor beta chains follows, all from one sample in a study of blood T cell repertoires in COVID-19. Produced via immunoSEQ multiplex PCR; TCRdb's table is partial and in-frame only. The sample includes 250,000 to 350,000 clones, approximately 88% of them seen just once. The specimen sequenced was peripheral blood. The receptors were gathered from a woman between 40 and 55 years old who had recovered from COVID-19. Both conserved end residues are part of each CDR3. Fields, in order: CDR3 protein, CDR3 DNA, J gene, D gene, clone size, V gene. D genes are given only for firm matches. Only part of the rows carry a size: once, few, many, or a class if the clone is expanded.

cdr3_aa: CASSVGNGEGWNEQFF
cdr3_nt: TGTGCCAGCAGCGTAGGGAACGGGGAGGGATGGAATGAGCAGTTCTTC
j_call: TRBJ2-1
d_call: TRBD2
clone_size: .
v_call: TRBV9

cdr3_aa: CASSVAGGSFDEQFF
cdr3_nt: TGTGCCAGCAGCGTAGCTGGCGGCAGTTTCGATGAGCAGTTCTTC
j_call: TRBJ2-1
d_call: .
clone_size: .
v_call: TRBV9

cdr3_aa: CASSPLTGDEQYF
cdr3_nt: TGTGCCAGCTCACCACTTACAGGTGACGAGCAGTACTTC
j_call: TRBJ2-7
d_call: .
clone_size: .
v_call: TRBV18

cdr3_aa: CASSPVIATNYGYTF
cdr3_nt: TGTGCCAGCAGCCCGGTTATCGCCACCAACTATGGCTACACCTTC
j_call: TRBJ1-2
d_call: .
clone_size: .
v_call: TRBV5-6

cdr3_aa: CATSRDSGVLQEQFF
cdr3_nt: TGTGCCACCAGCAGAGATTCGGGGGTACTCCAGGAGCAGTTCTTC
j_call: TRBJ2-1
d_call: .
clone_size: .
v_call: TRBV15

cdr3_aa: CASSPSGAYEQYF
cdr3_nt: TGTGCCAGCAGTCCCTCGGGAGCCTACGAGCAGTACTTC
j_call: TRBJ2-7
d_call: .
clone_size: .
v_call: TRBV28

cdr3_aa: CAWSVPGLGGGGEQFF
cdr3_nt: TGTGCCTGGAGTGTACCAGGGCTAGGGGGAGGGGGTGAGCAGTTCTTC
j_call: TRBJ2-1
d_call: .
clone_size: few
v_call: TRBV30

cdr3_aa: CASRETGSQETQYF
cdr3_nt: TGTGCCAGCAGGGAAACAGGGAGCCAAGAGACCCAGTACTTC
j_call: TRBJ2-5
d_call: .
clone_size: .
v_call: TRBV28

cdr3_aa: CASSARDRGLSGELFF
cdr3_nt: TGTGCCAGCAGCGCGCGGGACAGGGGGCTATCCGGGGAGCTGTTTTTT
j_call: TRBJ2-2
d_call: TRBD1
clone_size: .
v_call: TRBV11-3

cdr3_aa: CASSESWTGAPLNEQFF
cdr3_nt: TGTGCCAGCAGCGAGAGCTGGACGGGAGCCCCTCTTAATGAGCAGTTCTTC
j_call: TRBJ2-1
d_call: .
clone_size: .
v_call: TRBV2

cdr3_aa: CASSYLSGRTGVEQFF
cdr3_nt: TGTGCCAGCAGCTACCTCAGCGGGAGGACCGGGGTTGAGCAGTTCTTC
j_call: TRBJ2-1
d_call: TRBD2
clone_size: .
v_call: TRBV7-9

cdr3_aa: CASSLALPETQYF
cdr3_nt: TGCGCCAGCAGCTTGGCCCTTCCGGAGACCCAGTACTTC
j_call: TRBJ2-5
d_call: .
clone_size: .
v_call: TRBV5-1

cdr3_aa: CASSRGPWDGELFF
cdr3_nt: TGTGCCAGCTCCCGGGGTCCATGGGACGGGGAGCTGTTTTTT
j_call: TRBJ2-2
d_call: .
clone_size: .
v_call: TRBV7-9

cdr3_aa: CASSDDIFDEQFF
cdr3_nt: TGTGCCAGCAGCGACGACATCTTTGATGAGCAGTTCTTC
j_call: TRBJ2-1
d_call: .
clone_size: few
v_call: TRBV9

cdr3_aa: CASSSYGTGGNTIYF
cdr3_nt: TGTGCCAGCAGCTCCTACGGGACAGGCGGAAACACCATATATTTT
j_call: TRBJ1-3
d_call: TRBD1
clone_size: .
v_call: TRBV6-2/TRBV6-3

cdr3_aa: CAWSKLWTGMNTGELFF
cdr3_nt: TGTGCCTGGAGTAAACTCTGGACAGGGATGAACACCGGGGAGCTGTTTTTT
j_call: TRBJ2-2
d_call: TRBD1
clone_size: .
v_call: TRBV30

cdr3_aa: CASSQSRASGGFTDTQYF
cdr3_nt: TGTGCCAGCAGCCAATCGAGGGCTAGCGGGGGATTCACAGATACGCAGTATTTT
j_call: TRBJ2-3
d_call: TRBD2
clone_size: many
v_call: TRBV14

cdr3_aa: CASSVTSGSDGEQFF
cdr3_nt: TGCGCCAGCAGCGTGACTAGCGGGAGTGATGGTGAGCAGTTCTTC
j_call: TRBJ2-1
d_call: TRBD2
clone_size: .
v_call: TRBV5-1

cdr3_aa: CASSGRTSGRWSYNEQFF
cdr3_nt: TGTGCCAGCAGTGGGAGGACTAGCGGGAGATGGTCCTACAATGAGCAGTTCTTC
j_call: TRBJ2-1
d_call: TRBD2
clone_size: few
v_call: TRBV6-1

cdr3_aa: CASSPLVSYNEQFF
cdr3_nt: TGCGCCAGCAGCCCACTAGTTTCCTACAATGAGCAGTTCTTC
j_call: TRBJ2-1
d_call: .
clone_size: .
v_call: TRBV5-1

cdr3_aa: CTSSPRQIPDTQYF
cdr3_nt: TGCACCAGCAGCCCGAGGCAGATCCCAGATACGCAGTATTTT
j_call: TRBJ2-3
d_call: .
clone_size: .
v_call: TRBV1

cdr3_aa: CASSLVGLAGAHSPGTEQFF
cdr3_nt: TGTGCCAGCAGCTTAGTGGGTCTAGCGGGAGCCCATTCCCCCGGCACGGAGCAGTTCTTC
j_call: TRBJ2-1
d_call: TRBD2
clone_size: .
v_call: TRBV11-3

cdr3_aa: CASSFGGSYNEQFF
cdr3_nt: TGTGCCAGCAGCTTCGGCGGTTCCTACAATGAGCAGTTCTTC
j_call: TRBJ2-1
d_call: .
clone_size: few
v_call: TRBV7-9

cdr3_aa: CASSLSIDPWGLAGGRMGWEQFF
cdr3_nt: TGTGCCAGCAGTTTATCGATTGATCCGTGGGGACTAGCGGGAGGTCGAATGGGGTGGGAGCAGTTCTTC
j_call: TRBJ2-1
d_call: TRBD2
clone_size: .
v_call: TRBV27

cdr3_aa: CASSMGQAHTYEQYF
cdr3_nt: TGTGCCAGTAGTATGGGACAGGCCCACACCTACGAGCAGTACTTC
j_call: TRBJ2-7
d_call: TRBD1
clone_size: once
v_call: TRBV19

cdr3_aa: CASSVQGSQTYGYTF
cdr3_nt: TGTGCCAGTAGTGTCCAGGGATCACAAACCTATGGCTACACCTTC
j_call: TRBJ1-2
d_call: .
clone_size: .
v_call: TRBV19

cdr3_aa: CASKAVGGEVTQYF
cdr3_nt: TGTGCCAGCAAGGCAGTAGGAGGGGAAGTGACCCAGTACTTC
j_call: TRBJ2-5
d_call: .
clone_size: .
v_call: TRBV2

cdr3_aa: CASRQGWELFF
cdr3_nt: TGTGCCAGCAGGCAGGGTTGGGAGCTGTTTTTT
j_call: TRBJ2-2
d_call: .
clone_size: .
v_call: TRBV2

cdr3_aa: CASSRGKTPWVTF
cdr3_nt: TGTGCCAGCAGCCGGGGGAAAACACCCTGGGTAACGTTC
j_call: TRBJ1-2
d_call: .
clone_size: .
v_call: TRBV13

cdr3_aa: CASSLSGGNEQFF
cdr3_nt: TGTGCCAGCAGCTTAAGCGGGGGGAATGAGCAGTTCTTC
j_call: TRBJ2-1
d_call: TRBD2
clone_size: .
v_call: TRBV7-8

cdr3_aa: CASSLSGTGGRADTQYF
cdr3_nt: TGTGCCAGCAGCTTATCAGGGACAGGGGGCCGGGCAGATACGCAGTATTTT
j_call: TRBJ2-3
d_call: TRBD1
clone_size: few
v_call: TRBV7-2

cdr3_aa: CASSSTQGAGEKLFF
cdr3_nt: TGTGCCAGCAGCTCAACTCAGGGTGCCGGTGAAAAACTGTTTTTT
j_call: TRBJ1-4
d_call: .
clone_size: few
v_call: TRBV5-5

cdr3_aa: CASSLGGVSYEQYF
cdr3_nt: TGTGCCAGCAGTTTAGGAGGGGTCTCCTACGAGCAGTACTTC
j_call: TRBJ2-7
d_call: .
clone_size: .
v_call: TRBV27

cdr3_aa: CASTKRGAPVGVTEAFF
cdr3_nt: TGTGCCAGTACCAAACGAGGAGCCCCTGTGGGAGTTACTGAAGCTTTCTTT
j_call: TRBJ1-1
d_call: .
clone_size: .
v_call: TRBV19

cdr3_aa: CASSLSPGTHF
cdr3_nt: TGTGCCAGCAGTTTGTCCCCCGGGACACACTTC
j_call: TRBJ1-2
d_call: .
clone_size: .
v_call: TRBV28

cdr3_aa: CASSLEGGGAIYGYTF
cdr3_nt: TGTGCCAGCAGTTTAGAGGGGGGAGGGGCGATCTATGGCTACACCTTC
j_call: TRBJ1-2
d_call: .
clone_size: once
v_call: TRBV27

cdr3_aa: CAWSQYSNQPQHF
cdr3_nt: TGTGCCTGGAGTCAGTATAGCAATCAGCCCCAGCATTTT
j_call: TRBJ1-5
d_call: .
clone_size: .
v_call: TRBV30

cdr3_aa: CASSGDRGGVPYEQYF
cdr3_nt: TGTGCCAGCAGTGGAGACAGGGGAGGGGTTCCCTACGAGCAGTACTTC
j_call: TRBJ2-7
d_call: .
clone_size: .
v_call: TRBV6-1

cdr3_aa: CSVEGYRSSGNTIYF
cdr3_nt: TGCAGCGTTGAAGGTTACCGCAGCTCTGGAAACACCATATATTTT
j_call: TRBJ1-3
d_call: .
clone_size: .
v_call: TRBV29-1

cdr3_aa: CAIRAQGLPQHF
cdr3_nt: TGTGCCATCAGAGCCCAGGGACTACCCCAGCATTTT
j_call: TRBJ1-5
d_call: .
clone_size: few
v_call: TRBV10-3

cdr3_aa: CASTNPSSAYEQYF
cdr3_nt: TGCGCCAGCACGAACCCTAGTTCTGCCTACGAGCAGTACTTC
j_call: TRBJ2-7
d_call: .
clone_size: .
v_call: TRBV10-1

cdr3_aa: CASSEAPGAGSYNEQFF
cdr3_nt: TGTGCCAGCAGTGAAGCCCCAGGGGCGGGCTCCTACAATGAGCAGTTCTTC
j_call: TRBJ2-1
d_call: .
clone_size: .
v_call: TRBV6-1

cdr3_aa: CASSFSPRGLHEQYF
cdr3_nt: TGTGCCAGCAGCTTTTCACCCAGGGGGCTACACGAGCAGTACTTC
j_call: TRBJ2-7
d_call: TRBD1
clone_size: .
v_call: TRBV5-8

cdr3_aa: CASSVSPGQGFTEAFF
cdr3_nt: TGTGCCAGCAGCGTATCACCGGGACAGGGGTTCACTGAAGCTTTCTTT
j_call: TRBJ1-1
d_call: TRBD1
clone_size: .
v_call: TRBV9

cdr3_aa: CASSADRGTYYEQYF
cdr3_nt: TGTGCCAGCAGTGCAGACAGGGGGACCTACTACGAGCAGTACTTC
j_call: TRBJ2-7
d_call: TRBD1
clone_size: .
v_call: TRBV2

cdr3_aa: CASSWGVGTEAFF
cdr3_nt: TGTGCCAGCAGTTGGGGGGTGGGCACTGAAGCTTTCTTT
j_call: TRBJ1-1
d_call: .
clone_size: .
v_call: TRBV12-3/TRBV12-4

cdr3_aa: CASSLASGNEQFF
cdr3_nt: TGTGCCAGCAGCTTAGCGAGCGGAAATGAGCAGTTCTTC
j_call: TRBJ2-1
d_call: .
clone_size: once
v_call: TRBV7-9

cdr3_aa: CASTTAGLVGSYNEQFF
cdr3_nt: TGCGCCAGCACGACTGCGGGCCTAGTCGGCTCCTACAATGAGCAGTTCTTC
j_call: TRBJ2-1
d_call: .
clone_size: few
v_call: TRBV4-1

cdr3_aa: CASSYEAGPYNSPLHF
cdr3_nt: TGTGCCAGCAGTTACGAGGCAGGGCCTTATAATTCACCCCTCCACTTT
j_call: TRBJ1-6
d_call: .
clone_size: .
v_call: TRBV6-5

cdr3_aa: CASSWQTGRETQYF
cdr3_nt: TGTGCCAGCAGTTGGCAGACAGGGCGCGAGACCCAGTACTTC
j_call: TRBJ2-5
d_call: TRBD1
clone_size: .
v_call: TRBV28